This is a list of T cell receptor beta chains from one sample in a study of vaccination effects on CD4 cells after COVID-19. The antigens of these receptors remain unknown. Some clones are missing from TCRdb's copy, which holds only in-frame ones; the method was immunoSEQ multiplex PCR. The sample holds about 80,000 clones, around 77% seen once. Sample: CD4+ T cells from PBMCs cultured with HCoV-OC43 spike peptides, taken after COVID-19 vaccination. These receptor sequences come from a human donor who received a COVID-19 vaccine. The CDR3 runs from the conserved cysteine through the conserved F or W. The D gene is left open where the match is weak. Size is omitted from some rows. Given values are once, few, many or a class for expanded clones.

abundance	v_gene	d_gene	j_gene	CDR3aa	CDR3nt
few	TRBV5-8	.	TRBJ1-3	CASSPEWTVRNTIYF	TGTGCCAGCAGCCCGGAGTGGACTGTTCGAAACACCATATATTTT
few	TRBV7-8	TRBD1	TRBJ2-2	CASSPRQGANTGELFF	TGTGCCAGCAGCCCAAGACAGGGGGCGAACACCGGGGAGCTGTTTTTT
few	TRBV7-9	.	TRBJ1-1	CASSLDIGSTEAFF	TGTGCCAGCAGCTTAGATATCGGGTCCACTGAAGCTTTCTTT
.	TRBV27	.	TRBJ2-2	CASSFAGANTGELFF	TGTGCCAGCAGTTTTGCAGGGGCGAACACCGGGGAGCTGTTTTTT
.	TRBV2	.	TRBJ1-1	CASRGRREAFF	TGTGCCAGCAGGGGGCGTAGGGAAGCTTTCTTT
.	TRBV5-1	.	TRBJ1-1	CASSLVQGSKTEAFF	TGCGCCAGCAGCTTGGTACAGGGATCTAAGACTGAAGCTTTCTTT
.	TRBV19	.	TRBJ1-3	CASSRTDVGNTIYF	TGTGCCAGTAGTAGAACCGACGTTGGAAACACCATATATTTT
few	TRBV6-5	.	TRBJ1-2	CASSYGRVEGYTF	TGTGCCAGCAGTTACGGCAGGGTGGAAGGCTACACCTTC
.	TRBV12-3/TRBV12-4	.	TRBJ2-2	CASRKAGELFF	TGTGCCAGCAGAAAGGCCGGGGAGCTGTTTTTT
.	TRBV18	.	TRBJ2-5	CASSPVAGQETQYF	TGTGCCAGCTCACCGGTGGCGGGCCAAGAGACCCAGTACTTC
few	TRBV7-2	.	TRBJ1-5	CASSRSSNQPQHF	TGTGCCAGCAGCAGAAGTAGCAATCAGCCCCAGCATTTT
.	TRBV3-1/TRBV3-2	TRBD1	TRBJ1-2	CASSQATGVHYGYTF	TGTGCCAGCAGCCAAGCTACAGGGGTGCACTATGGCTACACCTTC
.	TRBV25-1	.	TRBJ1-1	CASSESRGLNTEAFF	TGTGCCAGCAGTGAATCCAGGGGATTGAACACTGAAGCTTTCTTT
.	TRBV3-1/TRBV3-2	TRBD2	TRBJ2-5	CASSPRLAGDQETQYF	TGTGCCAGCAGCCCCAGACTAGCGGGGGATCAAGAGACCCAGTACTTC
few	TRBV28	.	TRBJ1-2	CASSPGTVYGYTF	TGTGCCAGCAGTCCAGGGACGGTATATGGCTACACCTTC
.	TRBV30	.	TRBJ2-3	CAWRGSSPTDTQYF	TGTGCCTGGAGAGGTAGCTCCCCCACAGATACGCAGTATTTT
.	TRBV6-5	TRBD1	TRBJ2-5	CASSYSGTGPQETQYF	TGTGCCAGCAGTTACTCGGGGACAGGGCCTCAAGAGACCCAGTACTTC
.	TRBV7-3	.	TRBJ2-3	CASSLGTFTDTQYF	TGTGCCAGCAGCTTGGGGACCTTCACAGATACGCAGTATTTT
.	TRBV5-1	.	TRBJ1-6	CASSKGPIQSSYNSPLHF	TGCGCCAGCAGCAAAGGACCAATCCAGAGCTCCTATAATTCACCCCTCCACTTT
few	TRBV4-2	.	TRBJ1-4	CASSQSVYDNEKLFF	TGTGCCAGCAGCCAAAGTGTGTACGACAATGAAAAACTGTTTTTT
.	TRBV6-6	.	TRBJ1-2	CASSGRGAGYTF	TGTGCCAGCAGTGGCAGGGGTGCGGGCTACACCTTC
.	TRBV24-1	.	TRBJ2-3	CATSDTGSDTQYF	TGTGCCACCAGTGATACAGGGTCAGATACGCAGTATTTT
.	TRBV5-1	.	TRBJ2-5	CASSLRRSAGTGVQETQYF	TGCGCCAGCAGCTTGAGGAGGTCCGCAGGGACGGGGGTCCAAGAGACCCAGTACTTC
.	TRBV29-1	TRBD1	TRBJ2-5	CSVRRGQQETQYF	TGCAGCGTGCGCCGGGGACAGCAAGAGACCCAGTACTTC
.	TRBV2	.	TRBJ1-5	CASSDSNSNQPQHF	TGTGCCAGCAGTGACAGCAATAGCAATCAGCCCCAGCATTTT
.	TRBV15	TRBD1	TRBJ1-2	CATSRGTGGRPLDGYTF	TGTGCCACCAGCAGAGGGACAGGGGGCAGGCCTTTGGATGGCTACACCTTC
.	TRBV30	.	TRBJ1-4	CAWSQGVTNEKLFF	TGTGCCTGGAGCCAAGGCGTGACTAATGAAAAACTGTTTTTT
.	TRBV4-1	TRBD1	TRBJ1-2	CASSQVYQGTGGNGYTF	TGCGCCAGCAGCCAAGTTTACCAGGGGACAGGAGGGAATGGCTACACCTTC
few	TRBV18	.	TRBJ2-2	CASSLRNTGELFF	TGTGCCAGCTCACTACGGAACACCGGGGAGCTGTTTTTT
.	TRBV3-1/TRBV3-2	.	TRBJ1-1	CASSQNNGGTEAFF	TGTGCCAGCAGCCAGAACAATGGGGGCACTGAAGCTTTCTTT
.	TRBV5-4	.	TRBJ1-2	CASSLGGYGYTF	TGTGCCAGCAGCTTGGGGGGGTATGGCTACACCTTC
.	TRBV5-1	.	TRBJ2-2	CASSLQTLNTGELFF	TGCGCCAGCAGCTTGCAGACACTTAACACCGGGGAGCTGTTTTTT
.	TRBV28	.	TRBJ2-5	CASSLSQAQETQYF	TGTGCCAGCAGTTTAAGCCAGGCGCAAGAGACCCAGTACTTC
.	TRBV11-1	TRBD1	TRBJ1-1	CASSWTGNTEAFF	TGTGCCAGCAGCTGGACAGGGAACACTGAAGCTTTCTTT
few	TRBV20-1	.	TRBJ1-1	CSASQNTEAFF	TGCAGTGCTAGCCAGAACACTGAAGCTTTCTTT
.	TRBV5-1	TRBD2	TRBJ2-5	CASSAGTSGARAQYF	TGCGCCAGCAGCGCCGGGACTAGCGGGGCCCGGGCCCAGTACTTC
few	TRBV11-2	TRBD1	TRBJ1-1	CASSLGRQGSDTEAFF	TGTGCCAGCAGCTTAGGACGACAGGGTTCTGACACTGAAGCTTTCTTT
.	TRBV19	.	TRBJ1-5	CASSIQSNQPQHF	TGTGCCAGTAGTATTCAAAGCAATCAGCCCCAGCATTTT
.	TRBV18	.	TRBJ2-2	CASSQGTPRRDTGELFF	TGTGCCAGCTCACAAGGGACGCCGCGGCGAGACACCGGGGAGCTGTTTTTT